These 6 T cell receptor beta chains share one sample of origin, sequenced in a study of blood T cell repertoires in COVID-19. Data came from immunoSEQ multiplex PCR; TCRdb stores just in-frame clones and leaves some out. The repertoire includes tens of thousands of clones, 74% of them detected once, and approximately 4.1% sits in the top ten. Source material: peripheral blood. These receptors originate from a man in his 70s with COVID-19, enrolled during active disease.

The sample holds a few counts of this clone. The rearrangement joins TRBV19 to TRBJ2-1; 9 nucleotides agree with TRBD2. Germline V gene sequence: CDR1 LNHDA, CDR2 SQIVND (reference sequence). The CDR3 length is 15 residues. V shed 5 bases, J shed 6 bases, and the junction held 8 bases outside the gene matches. This CDR3 is CASSPLAGRGNEQFF. CDR3 nucleotides: TGTGCCAGTAGTCCCCTAGCGGGAAGGGGCAATGAGCAGTTCTTC.

The chain combines TRBV5-4 with TRBJ1-1; D gene unclear. The CDR3 consists of 14 residues. V lost 0 bases and J lost 0, with 6 bases in between. Germline loops: CDR1 SGHNT, CDR2 YYREEE (reference sequence). CDR3 region: CASSLGSVNTEAFF. CDR3 nucleotide sequence: TGTGCCAGCAGCTTGGGGTCAGTGAACACTGAAGCTTTCTTT.

The chain joins TRBV5-1 to TRBJ2-1; 8 bases fit TRBD2. Germline V gene lookup returns CDR1 SGHRS and CDR2 YFSETQ. The CDR3 has 16 amino acids. Trimming at V came to 2 bases and at J to 8 bases, leaving 12 bases not matched to a gene. CDR3 in DNA: TGCGCCAGCAGCTTCCTGGGGCAGCGGGAGATCGATGAGCAGTTCTTC. It is translated as CASSFLGQREIDEQFF.

By share, this clone ranks as medium-sized. The gene calls are TRBV6-2 or TRBV6-3 and TRBJ2-7, with 8 bases matching TRBD2. V trimming: 2 bases; J trimming: 7 bases; junction bases outside the gene matches: 10. This CDR3 spans 15 amino acids. The germline gives CDR1 MNHEY, CDR2 SVGEGT. CDR3 bases: TGTGCCAGCAGTTACGAATCGGGAGGGCCCCTGGAGCAGTACTTC. Translation gives CASSYESGGPLEQYF.

This chain uses TRBV28 with TRBJ2-7; 9 nucleotides agree with TRBD1. The CDR3 sequence is 13 residues long. V shed 5 bases and J 4 bases; nucleotides not matched to a gene: 3. The germline gives CDR1 MDHEN, CDR2 SYDVKM. The CDR3 here is CASSRGQGYEQYF. The CDR3 DNA is TGTGCCAGCAGTCGGGGACAGGGTTACGAGCAGTACTTC.

This clone was observed a handful of times. The chain links TRBV7-2 to TRBJ2-1; possible D gene TRBD2, 6 bases. CDR1 and CDR2 (germline): SGHTA, FQGNSA. The length of the CDR3 is 15 residues. Trimming pared 5 bases from V and 6 bases from J, leaving 17 bases between. CDR3 amino acids: CASSRLSSGGNEQFF. The CDR3 nucleotides read TGTGCCAGCAGCCGTTTATCCTCCGGGGGCAATGAGCAGTTCTTC.